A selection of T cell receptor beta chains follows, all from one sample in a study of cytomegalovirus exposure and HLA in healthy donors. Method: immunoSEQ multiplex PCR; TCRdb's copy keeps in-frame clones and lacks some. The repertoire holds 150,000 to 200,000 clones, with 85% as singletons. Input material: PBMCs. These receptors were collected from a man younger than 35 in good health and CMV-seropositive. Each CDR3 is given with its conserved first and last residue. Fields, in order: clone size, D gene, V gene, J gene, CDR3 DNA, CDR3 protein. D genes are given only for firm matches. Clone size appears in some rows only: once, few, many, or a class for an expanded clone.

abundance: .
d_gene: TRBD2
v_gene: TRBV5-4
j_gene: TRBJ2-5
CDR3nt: TGTGCCAGCAGCTTCGAAGGCGGGGGGAGGGAGACCCAGTACTTC
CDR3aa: CASSFEGGGRETQYF

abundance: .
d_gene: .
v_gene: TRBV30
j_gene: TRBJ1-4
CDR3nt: TGTGCCTGGAAACCGGGACAAGCTACTAATGAAAAACTGTTTTTT
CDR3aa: CAWKPGQATNEKLFF

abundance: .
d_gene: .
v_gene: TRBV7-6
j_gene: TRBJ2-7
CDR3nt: TGTGCCAGCAGCTCCTCATCAGAATTTCCCTACGAGCAGTACTTC
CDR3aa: CASSSSSEFPYEQYF

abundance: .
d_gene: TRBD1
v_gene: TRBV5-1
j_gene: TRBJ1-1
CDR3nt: TGCGCCAGCAGCTTGGATCCAGGGGGCCTCACTGAAGCTTTCTTT
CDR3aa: CASSLDPGGLTEAFF

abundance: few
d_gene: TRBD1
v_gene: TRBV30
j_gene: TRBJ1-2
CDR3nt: TGTGCCTGGGGACAGGGCCTCTATGGCTACACCTTC
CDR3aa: CAWGQGLYGYTF

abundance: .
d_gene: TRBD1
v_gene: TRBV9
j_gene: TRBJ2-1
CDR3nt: TGTGCCAGCAGCGTTGGGGGGACAGGGGAATACAATGAGCAGTTCTTC
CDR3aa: CASSVGGTGEYNEQFF

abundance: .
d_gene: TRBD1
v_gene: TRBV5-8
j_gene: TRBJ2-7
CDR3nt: TGTGCCAGCAGCATTCGGGGCAGGGGGTACGAGCAGTACTTC
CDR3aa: CASSIRGRGYEQYF

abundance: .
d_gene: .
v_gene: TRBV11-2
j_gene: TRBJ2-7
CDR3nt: TGTGCCAGCAGCTTAAACCGACGGGGCGAGCAGTACTTC
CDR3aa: CASSLNRRGEQYF

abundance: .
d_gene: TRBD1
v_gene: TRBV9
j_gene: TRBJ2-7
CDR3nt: TGTGCCAGCAGCGTAGGGGACAGGGGATCCTACGAGCAGTACTTC
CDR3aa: CASSVGDRGSYEQYF

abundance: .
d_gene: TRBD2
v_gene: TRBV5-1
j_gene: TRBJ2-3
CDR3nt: TGCGCCAGCACCGTGGAGGCTAGCGGGGGGGCGTATGATACGCAGTATTTT
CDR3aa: CASTVEASGGAYDTQYF

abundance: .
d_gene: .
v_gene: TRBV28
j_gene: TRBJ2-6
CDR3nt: TGTGCCAGCAGAAGAACAGGGATAGTAGCTGGGGCCAACGTCCTGACTTTC
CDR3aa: CASRRTGIVAGANVLTF

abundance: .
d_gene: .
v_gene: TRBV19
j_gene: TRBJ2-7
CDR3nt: TGTGCCAGTAGCCCCACCCTGCCCGGGAGCGAGCAGTACTTC
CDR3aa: CASSPTLPGSEQYF

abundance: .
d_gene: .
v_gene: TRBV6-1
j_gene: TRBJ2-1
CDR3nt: TGTGCCAGCAGTGAAGCACAGGGCTCCTACAATGAGCAGTTCTTC
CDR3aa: CASSEAQGSYNEQFF

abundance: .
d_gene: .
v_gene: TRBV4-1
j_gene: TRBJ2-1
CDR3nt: TGCGCCAGCAGTCCCTACAGGGACAATGAGCAGTTCTTC
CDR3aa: CASSPYRDNEQFF

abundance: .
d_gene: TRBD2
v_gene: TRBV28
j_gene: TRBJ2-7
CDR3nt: TGTGCCAGCAGTGTTCCGGGACTAGCCTACGAGCAGTACTTC
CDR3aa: CASSVPGLAYEQYF

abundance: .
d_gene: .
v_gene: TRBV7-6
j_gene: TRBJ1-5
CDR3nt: TGTGCCAGCAGCTTAGGGGGCGGCAATCAGCCCCAGCATTTT
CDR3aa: CASSLGGGNQPQHF